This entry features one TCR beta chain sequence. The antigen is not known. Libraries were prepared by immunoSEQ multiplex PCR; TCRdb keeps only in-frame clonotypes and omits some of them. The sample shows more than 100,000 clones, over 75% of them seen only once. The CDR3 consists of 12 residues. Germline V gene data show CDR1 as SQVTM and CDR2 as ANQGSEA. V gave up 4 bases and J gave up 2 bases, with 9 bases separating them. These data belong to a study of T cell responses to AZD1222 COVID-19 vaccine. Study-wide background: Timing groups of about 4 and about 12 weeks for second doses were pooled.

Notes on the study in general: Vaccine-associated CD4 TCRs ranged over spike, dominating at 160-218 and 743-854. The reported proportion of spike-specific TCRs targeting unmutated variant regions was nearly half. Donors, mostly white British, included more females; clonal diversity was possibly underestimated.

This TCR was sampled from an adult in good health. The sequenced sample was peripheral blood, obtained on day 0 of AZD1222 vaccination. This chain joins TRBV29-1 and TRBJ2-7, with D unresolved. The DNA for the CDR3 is TGCAGCGTTGGCAGGACCGCCTACGAGCAGTACTTC. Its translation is CSVGRTAYEQYF.